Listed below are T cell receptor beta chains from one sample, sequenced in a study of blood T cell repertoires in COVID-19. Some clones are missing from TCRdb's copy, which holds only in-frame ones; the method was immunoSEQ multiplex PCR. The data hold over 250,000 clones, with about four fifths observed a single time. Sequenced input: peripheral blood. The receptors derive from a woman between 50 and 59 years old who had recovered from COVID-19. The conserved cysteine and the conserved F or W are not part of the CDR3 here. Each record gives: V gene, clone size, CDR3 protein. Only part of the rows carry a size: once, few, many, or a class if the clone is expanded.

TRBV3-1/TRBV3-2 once ASSRGRGTGRTGELF
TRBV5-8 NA ASSWDPTGLGLAGNNEQF
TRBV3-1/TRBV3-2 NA ASSPSSGGSAYEQY
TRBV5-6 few ASSSTEALANYGYT
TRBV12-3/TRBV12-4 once ASRPTSNEQF
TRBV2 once ASIPSVNEKLF
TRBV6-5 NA ASRENRGNTGELF
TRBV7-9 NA ASSTPRGRDEQY
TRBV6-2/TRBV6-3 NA ASSSPGQETQY
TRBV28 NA ASSLGGSYEQY
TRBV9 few ASSPGQDLYEQY
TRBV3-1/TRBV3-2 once ASKGRRANGQETQY
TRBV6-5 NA ASSQGLAGVYEQY
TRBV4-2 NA ASSHFQGFSGNTIY
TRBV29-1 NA SAWGQSQETQY
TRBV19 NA ASSIGKTSDTQY
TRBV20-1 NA SASGLGSGTYEQY